The 25 T cell receptor beta chains given below trace back to one sample, sequenced in a study of T cell responses to AZD1222 COVID-19 vaccine (dated by TCRdb to the early 2020s). The library was made by the immunoSEQ multiplex PCR assay. As stored in TCRdb, this immuneACCESS dataset retains in-frame rearrangements with V and J assigned. A fraction of the clones does not appear; measured against another copy, unresolved V genes explain less than half of the discrepancy, and the remainder lacks a known reason. The table for this sample lists about 170,000 clones; 85% to 95% of them were counted only once. Together, the top ten hold about 3.9% of the sample. The sample's time point label is to be understood as: baseline before first vaccination. Sample: peripheral blood, taken on day 0 of AZD1222 vaccination. These receptors were obtained from an adult in good health.

The genes are TRBV9 and TRBJ2-1, with D perhaps TRBD2 (5 bases). Trimming shortened V by 4 bases and J by 5 bases, and 13 bases separated the two germline ends. The CDR3 spans 14 residues. Looked up from germline, CDR1 is SGDLS and CDR2 is YYNGEE. In DNA form, the CDR3 reads TGTGCCAGCAGCCCCCACCCCGGGGACAATGAGCAGTTCTTC. Amino acid sequence: CASSPHPGDNEQFF. Looking up the rest from reference TRBV9 and TRBJ2-1 gives the full variable domain: DSGVTQTPKHLITATGQRVTLRCSPRSGDLSVYWYQQSLDQGLQFLIQYYNGEERAKGNILERFSAQQFPDLHSELNLSSLELGDSALYFCASSPHPGDNEQFFGPGTRLTVL.

The chain links TRBV7-9 to TRBJ1-6, with a possible D match to TRBD1 (5 bases). The CDR3 length is 17 residues. The germline gives CDR1 SEHNR, CDR2 FQNEAQ (reference sequence). With 5 bases removed from V and 0 bases from J, the gap between germline ends came to 14 bases. CDR3 protein: CASSPPIGGSYNSPLHF. The CDR3 DNA sequence: TGTGCCAGCAGCCCCCCAATTGGGGGCTCCTATAATTCACCCCTCCACTTT.

There are a few counts of this clone. No DNA is shown, since the ends of the CDR3 on it are uncertain; the CDR3 is the one TCRdb lists. The chain links TRBV21-1 to TRBJ1-5. TRBV21-1 is reported as a pseudogene. A total of 15 residues make up the CDR3, ends included. The CDR3: CASPGFAGGNQPQHF.

The V and J genes are TRBV10-2 and TRBJ1-2; TRBD1 agrees at 10 bases. There are 15 residues in the CDR3. Germline assignment: CDR1 WSHSY and CDR2 SAAADI. Trimming took 5 bases from V and 2 from J; bases not matched to a gene: 5. The chain's CDR3 is CASSLGGQGNYGYTF. In DNA, the CDR3 is TGCGCCAGCAGTTTAGGGGGACAGGGGAACTATGGCTACACCTTC.

The chain carries TRBV18 and TRBJ1-2, with 7 bases fitting TRBD1. Germline CDR1 KGHSH, CDR2 LQKENI. The CDR3 spans 13 residues. V lost 3 bases and J lost 6; bases outside the gene matches: 4. The CDR3: CASSPDRVHGYTF. CDR3 DNA: TGTGCCAGCTCACCCGACAGGGTACATGGCTACACCTTC.

The gene calls are TRBV5-1 and TRBJ1-1; 7 bases map to TRBD1. The CDR3 is 14 residues long. Germline V lookup: CDR1 SGHRS, CDR2 YFSETQ. V trimming: 5 bases; J trimming: 3 bases; junction bases outside the gene matches: 7. CDR3 in amino acids: CASRPGGEDTEAFF. CDR3 coding DNA: TGCGCCAGCAGACCAGGGGGGGAAGACACTGAAGCTTTCTTT.

The V and J genes are TRBV5-8 and TRBJ2-5, with TRBD2 matching 9 bases. The trim removed 2 bases at V and 7 bases at J, leaving 9 bases unmatched. This CDR3 comprises 15 residues. Germline lookup yields CDR1 SGHTS and CDR2 YDEGEE. The DNA of the CDR3 is TGTGCCAGCAGCTTTGCAGCGGGGGGTATCGGGACCCAGTACTTC. Translation gives CASSFAAGGIGTQYF.

J is TRBJ1-2 and V is TRBV5-8; D is uncertain. Looked up from germline, CDR1 is SGHTS and CDR2 is YDEGEE. The CDR3 is 14 amino acids. V lost 1 base and J lost 3, with 10 bases in between. CDR3 amino acids: CASSLYGVDYGYTF. In DNA form, the CDR3 reads TGTGCCAGCAGCTTGTACGGGGTGGACTATGGCTACACCTTC.

The chain couples TRBV7-2 to TRBJ2-5, with TRBD1 identical over 7 bases. This CDR3 has 14 amino acids. V lost 5 bases to trimming and J lost 7 bases; unmatched junction nucleotides: 10. Germline assignment: CDR1 SGHTA and CDR2 FQGNSA. In DNA, the CDR3 is TGTGCCAGCAGCCCCGGGACAGCCCGCTGGACCCAGTACTTC. Its translation: CASSPGTARWTQYF.

The rearrangement joins TRBV6-5 to TRBJ2-5; 8 bases are shared with TRBD1. Germline V gene sequence: CDR1 MNHEY, CDR2 SVGAGI. J lost 5 bases, V lost 11 bases, and 13 bases had no gene match. CDR3 length equals 14 residues. The CDR3 sequence: CAGPITDRVETQYF. In DNA form, the CDR3 reads TGTGCCGGCCCAATAACGGACAGGGTCGAGACCCAGTACTTC.

This sequence joins TRBV15 and TRBJ2-2, with D perhaps matching TRBD1 (6 bases). Trimming left V 4 bases short and J 4 bases short, with 16 bases between. This CDR3 is 16 amino acids long. CDR1 and CDR2 (germline): LNHNV, YYDKDF (reference sequence). CDR3 residues: CATSKYTGPTTGELFF. The CDR3 region has the DNA TGTGCCACCAGCAAATACACAGGGCCGACCACCGGGGAGCTGTTTTTT.

A few counts support this clone. This chain uses TRBV6-5 with TRBJ1-1; 11 bases map to TRBD1. The CDR3 sequence is 13 residues long. V shed 8 bases, J shed 4 bases, and the junction held 3 bases outside the gene matches. Per the germline V gene, CDR1 is MNHEY and CDR2 is SVGAGI. CDR3 protein: CASGTGGATEAFF. As DNA, the CDR3 is TGTGCCAGCGGGACAGGGGGGGCCACTGAAGCTTTCTTT.

The chain carries TRBV28 and TRBJ1-2; TRBD1 might be the D (5 bases). Trimming stripped 5 bases from V and 0 bases from J, with 13 bases between. The CDR3 is 15 amino acids. Looked up from germline, CDR1 is MDHEN and CDR2 is SYDVKM. The CDR3 bases are TGTGCCAGCAGTGAATCGACAGCCTCTAACTATGGCTACACCTTC. Translating it yields CASSESTASNYGYTF.

This sequence joins TRBV16 and TRBJ1-4, with no clear D. In germline, CDR1 is KGHSY, CDR2 FQNENV. Trimming cost V 0 bases and J 5 bases, with 10 bases left between them. There are 15 residues in the CDR3. CDR3 amino acids: CASSQSRGRNEKLFF. The CDR3 DNA follows: TGTGCCAGCAGCCAATCTCGAGGGCGAAATGAAAAACTGTTTTTT.

This chain links TRBV14 with TRBJ1-2, with D possibly being TRBD1 (5 bases). Germline CDR1 is SGHDN and CDR2 is FVKESK. Trimming left V 5 bases short and J 8 bases short, with 15 bases between. This CDR3 has 13 residues. CDR3 coding DNA: TGTGCCAGCAGCTCGTGGAGGGGTGAAGGCTACACCTTC. Its protein product is CASSSWRGEGYTF.

The J gene is TRBJ2-7, the V gene TRBV7-9, with 7 bases that match TRBD1. The germline gives CDR1 SEHNR, CDR2 FQNEAQ (reference sequence). The ends lost 4 bases at V and 2 bases at J; junction bases unmatched: 5. The CDR3 runs 14 residues. The CDR3 here is CASSSDRIPYEQYF. As DNA, the CDR3 is TGTGCCAGCAGCTCGGACAGGATTCCCTACGAGCAGTACTTC.

J is TRBJ2-3 and V is TRBV3-1 (or the pseudogene TRBV3-2), with 9 bases aligning to TRBD1. Trimming took 4 bases from V and 1 from J; bases not matched to a gene: 12. The CDR3 runs 18 residues. Germline CDR1 reads LGHDT; CDR2 reads YNNKEL (reference sequence). Here the CDR3 reads CASSPMRTGGWGTDTQYF. CDR3 in DNA: TGTGCCAGCAGCCCCATGCGTACAGGGGGCTGGGGCACAGATACGCAGTATTTT.

As concerns this clone: A read error may account for a junction end that differs from germline. V and J are TRBV27 and TRBJ2-1, with unresolved D. The CDR3 length is 16 residues. Germline V gene data show CDR1 as MNHEY and CDR2 as SMNVEV (reference sequence). This CDR3 is CASSLSAQASYNEQFF. The CDR3 DNA follows: TGTGCCAGCAGTCTATCGGCCCAAGCGTCCTACAATGAGCAGTTCTTC.

This chain joins TRBV6-2 or TRBV6-3 and TRBJ1-6, with no clear D. The V and J ends lost 8 bases and 0 bases respectively, with 14 bases between them. The length of the CDR3 is 16 residues. Germline values: CDR1 MNHEY, CDR2 SVGEGT. CDR3 protein: CASGRPRSSYNSPLHF. The DNA of the CDR3 is TGTGCCAGCGGCCGGCCGAGGAGCTCCTATAATTCACCCCTCCACTTT.

This clone has just a few counts. V is TRBV6-5 and J is TRBJ1-2; possibly TRBD1 for D (6 bases). Between the trimmed V and J ends, which lost 6 bases and 1 base, there was a span of 15 bases. The CDR3 is 15 residues long. Germline CDR1 and CDR2: MNHEY and SVGAGI. The CDR3 sequence is CASSHEPGVNYGYTF. The CDR3 DNA follows: TGTGCCAGCAGCCACGAACCAGGGGTTAACTATGGCTACACCTTC.

The V and J genes are TRBV7-9 and TRBJ1-2, with 8 bases lining up with TRBD1. Germline-derived CDR1 and CDR2 are SEHNR and FQNEAQ (reference sequence). The CDR3 extends over 13 amino acids. V trimming: 4 bases; J trimming: 6 bases; junction bases outside the gene matches: 4. CDR3 region: CASSSGQVDGYTF. CDR3 nucleotide sequence: TGTGCCAGCAGCTCGGGACAGGTCGATGGCTACACCTTC.

The chain links TRBV29-1 to TRBJ2-1; the D is unclear. Germline CDR1 is SQVTM and CDR2 is ANQGSEA. This CDR3 contains 14 residues. Between the trimmed V and J ends, which lost 4 bases and 3 bases, there was a span of 13 bases. This CDR3 reads CSVVPLEIYNEQFF. CDR3 nucleotide sequence: TGCAGCGTTGTTCCGCTTGAGATCTACAATGAGCAGTTCTTC.

The CDR3 protein is CASSSTQDRRLYGYTF. The DNA for the CDR3 is TGCGCCAGCAGCTCGACCCAGGACAGGCGACTCTATGGCTACACCTTC. The chain couples TRBV5-1 to TRBJ1-2, with 7 bases aligning to TRBD1. V dropped 3 bases and J dropped 4; count of bases not matched to a gene: 12. This CDR3 has 16 residues. Germline V gene sequence: CDR1 SGHRS, CDR2 YFSETQ.

The rearrangement links TRBV6-5 to TRBJ1-5; D is unclear. Per germline, CDR1 MNHEY and CDR2 SVGAGI. CDR3 length equals 13 residues. The ends were cut back, 8 bases at V and 1 base at J, with 9 bases in the middle. The CDR3 DNA sequence: TGTGCCAGCCAAAGCCGCAGCAATCAGCCCCAGCATTTT. It encodes CASQSRSNQPQHF.

V is TRBV5-1 and J is TRBJ1-2; 10 bases agree with TRBD1. This CDR3 has 15 amino acids. CDR1 SGHRS and CDR2 YFSETQ come from the germline V gene. Trimming at V came to 4 bases and at J to 4 bases, leaving 7 bases not matched to a gene. The CDR3: CASSDFRDRGYGYTF. The DNA of the CDR3 is TGCGCCAGCAGCGACTTCCGGGACAGGGGCTATGGCTACACCTTC.